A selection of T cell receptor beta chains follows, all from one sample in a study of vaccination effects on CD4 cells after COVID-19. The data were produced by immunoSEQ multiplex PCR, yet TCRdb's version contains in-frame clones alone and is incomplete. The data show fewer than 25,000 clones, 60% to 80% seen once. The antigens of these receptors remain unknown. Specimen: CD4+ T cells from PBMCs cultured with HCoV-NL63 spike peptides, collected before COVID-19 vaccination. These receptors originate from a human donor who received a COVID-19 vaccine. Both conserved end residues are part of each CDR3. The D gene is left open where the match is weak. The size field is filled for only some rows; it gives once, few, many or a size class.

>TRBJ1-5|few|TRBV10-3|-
CAISVQENQPQHF
TGTGCCATCAGTGTTCAGGAGAATCAGCCCCAGCATTTT
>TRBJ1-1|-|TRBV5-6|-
CASSLAGSELTREAFF
TGTGCCAGCAGCTTGGCCGGCTCTGAACTGACGCGTGAAGCTTTCTTT
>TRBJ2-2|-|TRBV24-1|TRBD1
CATSDPGTGTAGELFF
TGTGCCACCAGTGATCCCGGGACAGGGACGGCCGGGGAGCTGTTTTTT
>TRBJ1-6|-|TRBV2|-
CASNGGLNSPLHF
TGTGCCAGCAACGGGGGGCTTAATTCACCCCTCCACTTT
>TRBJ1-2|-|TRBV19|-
CASSNPLGYNYGYTF
TGTGCCAGTAGTAACCCCCTAGGGTATAACTATGGCTACACCTTC
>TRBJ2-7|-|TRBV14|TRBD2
CASSHGTSGNSYEQYF
TGTGCCAGCAGCCATGGGACTAGCGGGAACTCCTACGAGCAGTACTTC
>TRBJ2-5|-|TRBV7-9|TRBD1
CASSGQGETQYF
TGTGCCAGCAGTGGACAGGGGGAGACCCAGTACTTC
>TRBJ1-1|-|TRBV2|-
CASSPGLNIEAFF
TGTGCCAGCAGCCCCGGTCTGAACATTGAAGCTTTCTTT
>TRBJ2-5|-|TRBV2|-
CASSADYRVGTQYF
TGTGCCAGCAGTGCGGACTACCGAGTGGGGACCCAGTACTTC
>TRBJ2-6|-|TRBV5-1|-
CASSLSGAAGANVLTF
TGCGCCAGCAGCTTGTCAGGGGCGGCTGGGGCCAACGTCCTGACTTTC
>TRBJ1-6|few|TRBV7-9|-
CALGPNSPLHF
TGTGCCTTGGGACCCAATTCACCCCTCCACTTT
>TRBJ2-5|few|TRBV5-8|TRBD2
CASSKGLPGETQYF
TGTGCCAGCAGCAAGGGACTACCTGGGGAGACCCAGTACTTC
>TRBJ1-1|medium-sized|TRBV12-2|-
CASRSPGAKAFF
TGTGCAAGTCGCTCGCCCGGAGCAAAAGCTTTCTTT
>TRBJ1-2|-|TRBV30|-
CAWSVLQVAGYTF
TGTGCCTGGAGTGTACTTCAAGTTGCTGGCTACACCTTC
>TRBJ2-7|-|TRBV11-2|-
CASSLILGGEQYF
TGTGCCAGCAGCTTAATACTTGGGGGCGAGCAGTACTTC
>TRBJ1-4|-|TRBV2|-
CASSEYRNEKLFF
TGTGCCAGCAGTGAATATAGAAATGAAAAACTGTTTTTT
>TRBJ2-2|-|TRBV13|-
CASTFLRNTGELFF
TGTGCCAGCACTTTTTTGAGGAACACCGGGGAGCTGTTTTTT
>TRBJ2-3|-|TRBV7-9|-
CASSIMGDTQYF
TGTGCCAGCAGCATAATGGGTGATACGCAGTATTTT
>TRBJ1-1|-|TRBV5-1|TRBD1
CASSPGQGAVGAFF
TGCGCCAGCAGCCCAGGACAGGGGGCTGTAGGAGCTTTCTTT